This T cell receptor beta chain comes out of a study of blood T cell repertoires in COVID-19. Overall study context: The samples span acute and convalescent COVID-19 from the United States, Italy and Spain.

This CDR3 contains 17 residues. V was clipped by 4 bases and J by 4 bases; unmatched bases: 13. Germline V lookup: CDR1 WNHNN, CDR2 SYGVQD (reference sequence). Clones were sequenced by immunoSEQ multiplex PCR, and TCRdb holds only the in-frame ones, with some missing. The data contain roughly 110,000 clones, 88% of them seen just once; the ten biggest clones take up 6.8%. Material for sequencing was peripheral blood. The rearrangement joins TRBV10-1 to TRBJ2-1, with 7 bases identical to TRBD2. This receptor was taken from a man aged 45-60 years with active or convalescent COVID-19. As DNA, the CDR3 is TGCGCCAGCAGTGGAAGAACAGCGGGAACGGAGTACAATGAGCAGTTCTTC. Its protein is CASSGRTAGTEYNEQFF.